The present TCR beta chain was sequenced within a study of blood T cell repertoires in COVID-19. Per the authors' pipeline: Estimates of nucleated cell counts were drawn from the amplification of reference gene primers. TCRdb keeps only in-frame clones here, not all; method: immunoSEQ multiplex PCR. The V and J calls and clone size are taken from that table; D and trimming were inferred from the DNA. The data hold some 160,000 clones, with around nine tenths observed a single time. This receptor was obtained from a woman in her 70s with COVID-19, enrolled during active disease. The sequencing sample was made of peripheral blood.

CDR3 nucleotide sequence: TGTGCCAGCAGCCAAGGAGGGACAGGGGGCAGGACTGAAGCTTTCTTT. Translated, it gives CASSQGGTGGRTEAFF. The chain links TRBV4-2 to TRBJ1-1, with 12 bases that match TRBD1. With 1 base clipped from V and 5 bases from J, the junction kept 5 bases outside the gene matches. This CDR3 has 16 residues. The germline V gene has CDR1 LGHNA and CDR2 YNFKEQ.